The table lists the clone carrying this T cell receptor beta chain with a count of one. These data come from a study of shared T cell receptors in the human thymus. The assay was immunoSEQ multiplex PCR, and TCRdb's table has in-frame clones only and misses some. The data show approximately 660,000 clones, approximately 90% seen once. Germline CDR1 and CDR2: MGHRA and YSYEKL. The CDR3 totals 18 residues. The germline V and J ends were trimmed by 0 bases and 1 base, with 17 bases remaining between them. In addition, the sample was reused for a study of human thymus T cells. As reported in that work: Unrelated individuals had highly overlapping thymic repertoires, as reported in related research.

This chain uses TRBV4-1 with TRBJ2-3; D may be TRBD2 (6 bases). The specimen sequenced was thymocytes. The TCR comes from a boy under two years old with a congenital heart defect. CDR3 in amino acids: CASSQDGRGYEGTDTQYF. The CDR3, as DNA: TGCGCCAGCAGCCAAGATGGTCGGGGGTATGAGGGCACAGATACGCAGTATTTT.